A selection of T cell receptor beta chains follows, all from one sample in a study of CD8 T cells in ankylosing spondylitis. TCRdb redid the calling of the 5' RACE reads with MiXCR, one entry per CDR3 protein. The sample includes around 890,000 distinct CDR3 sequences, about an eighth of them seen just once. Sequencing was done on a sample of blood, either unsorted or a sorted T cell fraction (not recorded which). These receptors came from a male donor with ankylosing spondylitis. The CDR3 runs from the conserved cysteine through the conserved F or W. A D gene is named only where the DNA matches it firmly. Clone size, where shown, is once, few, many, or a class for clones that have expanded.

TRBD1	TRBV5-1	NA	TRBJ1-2	CASSQGTERYTF	TGCGCCAGCAGCCAAGGGACAGAGCGCTACACCTTC
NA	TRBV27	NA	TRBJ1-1	CASSLNVDTEAFF	TGTGCCAGCAGTTTGAATGTGGACACTGAAGCTTTCTTT
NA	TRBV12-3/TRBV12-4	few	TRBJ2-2	CASSPGLAGELFF	TGTGCCAGCAGTCCCGGTCTTGCCGGGGAGCTGTTTTTT
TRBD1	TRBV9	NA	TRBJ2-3	CASSRGDSPGTDTQYF	TGTGCCAGCAGCAGAGGGGACAGTCCCGGCACAGATACGCAGTATTTT
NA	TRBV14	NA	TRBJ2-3	CASSRRPTGTDTQYF	TGTGCCAGCAGCAGGAGACCCACTGGCACAGATACGCAGTATTTT
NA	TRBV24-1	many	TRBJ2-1	CATSGGESSYNEQFF	TGTGCCACCAGTGGTGGGGAGAGCTCCTACAATGAGCAGTTCTTC
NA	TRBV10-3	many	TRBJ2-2	CAISEGGSGGTGELFF	TGTGCCATCAGTGAAGGAGGGAGCGGCGGCACCGGGGAGCTGTTTTTT
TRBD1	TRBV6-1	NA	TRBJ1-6	CASTQGQGQFSPLHF	TGTGCCAGCACCCAAGGACAGGGGCAATTTTCACCCCTCCACTTT
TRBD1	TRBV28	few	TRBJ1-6	CASNPGGEYRSPLHF	TGTGCCAGCAACCCAGGGGGAGAATATAGGTCACCCCTCCACTTT
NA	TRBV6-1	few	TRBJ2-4	CASSEAGLNIQYF	TGTGCCAGCAGTGAAGCAGGGTTGAACATTCAGTACTTC
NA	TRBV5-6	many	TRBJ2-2	CASSFGTPNTGELFF	TGTGCCAGCAGCTTCGGGACACCCAACACCGGGGAGCTGTTTTTT
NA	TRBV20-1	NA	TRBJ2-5	CSASAGRASETQYF	TGCAGTGCTAGCGCGGGCAGGGCTAGTGAGACCCAGTACTTC
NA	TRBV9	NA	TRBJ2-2	CASSATPRGNTGELFF	TGTGCCAGCAGCGCAACCCCTCGGGGGAACACCGGGGAGCTGTTTTTT
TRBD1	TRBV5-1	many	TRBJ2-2	CASSRDGQGRSNTGELFF	TGCGCCAGCAGCCGAGACGGACAGGGCCGATCGAACACCGGGGAGCTGTTTTTT
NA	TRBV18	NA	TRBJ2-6	CASGESSGANVLTF	TGTGCCAGCGGCGAGAGCTCTGGGGCCAACGTCCTGACTTTC
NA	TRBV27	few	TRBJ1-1	CASSRGTVWNTEAFF	TGTGCCAGCAGCCGAGGGACTGTTTGGAACACTGAAGCTTTCTTT
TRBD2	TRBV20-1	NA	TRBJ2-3	CSASVAGGTDTQYF	TGCAGTGCTAGCGTGGCGGGGGGTACAGATACGCAGTATTTT
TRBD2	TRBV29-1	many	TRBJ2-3	CSVEVGGSGRTDTQYF	TGCAGCGTTGAAGTAGGTGGGAGCGGGAGAACAGATACGCAGTATTTT
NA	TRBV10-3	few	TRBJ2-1	CAISDDFSSYNEQFF	TGTGCCATCAGTGACGATTTTTCCTCCTACAATGAGCAGTTCTTC
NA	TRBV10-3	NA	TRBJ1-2	CAISESDRSYTF	TGTGCCATCAGTGAGTCCGACAGGAGCTACACCTTC
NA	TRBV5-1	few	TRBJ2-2	CASSLVAGVITGELFF	TGCGCCAGCAGCTTGGTTGCAGGGGTGATCACCGGGGAGCTGTTTTTT
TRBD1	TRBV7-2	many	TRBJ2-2	CASSFPGGSNTGELFF	TGTGCCAGCAGCTTCCCAGGGGGCTCGAACACCGGGGAGCTGTTTTTT
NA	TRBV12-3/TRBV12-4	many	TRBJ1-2	CASSLTRYGYTF	TGTGCCAGCAGTTTAACCCGCTATGGCTACACCTTC
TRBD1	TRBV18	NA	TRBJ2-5	CASSTRTGKETQYF	TGTGCCAGCTCAACCCGGACAGGGAAAGAGACCCAGTACTTC
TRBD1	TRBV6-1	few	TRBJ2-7	CASSEEWGQGFSYEQYF	TGTGCCAGCAGTGAAGAATGGGGACAGGGGTTCTCCTACGAGCAGTACTTC
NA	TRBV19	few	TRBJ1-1	CASRIQMNTEAFF	TGTGCCAGTAGGATACAGATGAACACTGAAGCTTTCTTT
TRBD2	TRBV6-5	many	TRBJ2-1	CASSYLAGGPGYEQFF	TGTGCCAGCAGTTATCTAGCGGGAGGGCCTGGGTATGAGCAGTTCTTC
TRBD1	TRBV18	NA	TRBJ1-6	CASSPVQGAVDSPLHF	TGTGCCAGCTCACCCGTACAGGGGGCAGTTGATTCACCCCTCCACTTT
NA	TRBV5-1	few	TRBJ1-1	CASSSEPQGITEAFF	TGCGCCAGCAGCTCTGAACCCCAGGGAATCACTGAAGCTTTCTTT
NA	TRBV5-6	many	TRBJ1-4	CASSSSATNEKLFF	TGTGCCAGCAGCTCGTCTGCAACTAATGAAAAACTGTTTTTT
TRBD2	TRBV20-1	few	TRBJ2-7	CSASVPGGTEQYF	TGCAGTGCTAGCGTACCGGGAGGTACCGAGCAGTACTTC
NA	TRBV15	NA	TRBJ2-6	CATSRVRGLSGANVLTF	TGTGCCACCAGCAGAGTTAGGGGCCTCTCTGGGGCCAACGTCCTGACTTTC
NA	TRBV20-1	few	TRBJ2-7	CSARGLDWDLPSYEQYF	TGCAGTGCTAGAGGCCTTGACTGGGATCTCCCATCCTACGAGCAGTACTTC